These 15 T cell receptor beta chains originate from one sample sequenced in a study of OX40 agonist ivuxolimab in advanced cancers. Method: immunoSEQ multiplex PCR; TCRdb's copy keeps in-frame clones and lacks some. The sample has roughly 48,000 clones, 83% seen once. The source material was CD4+ or CD8+ T cells sorted from blood, sampled in a trial of the OX40 agonist ivuxolimab. These receptors came from an adult with an advanced solid tumor such as melanoma, head and neck, liver or kidney cancer.

Only a few counts were recorded for this clone. The chain couples TRBV5-4 to TRBJ1-1; D might be TRBD1 (5 bases). Per germline, CDR1 SGHNT and CDR2 YYREEE (reference sequence). V was trimmed by 5 bases and J by 0 bases, leaving 20 bases between them. CDR3 length equals 17 residues. The CDR3 coding sequence is TGTGCCAGCAGTGCACCGGGACGGCGGATCTTGAACACTGAAGCTTTCTTT. As protein: CASSAPGRRILNTEAFF.

There are a few counts of this clone. The V and J genes are TRBV5-4 and TRBJ2-1, with D perhaps TRBD1 (6 bases). Germline CDR1 reads SGHNT; CDR2 reads YYREEE (reference sequence). The CDR3 totals 15 residues. V was clipped by 0 bases and J by 6 bases, with 13 bases between them. The CDR3 region has the DNA TGTGCCAGCAGCTTGGATCCCACAGGGTCCAATGAGCAGTTCTTC. This codes for CASSLDPTGSNEQFF.

This clone was recorded a few times. One end of the junction varies from germline; a read error may be responsible. J is TRBJ2-3 and V is TRBV7-7, with 8 nucleotides matching TRBD1. Germline CDR1 and CDR2: SSHAT and FNYEAQ (reference sequence). CDR3 size: 14 residues. The CDR3 reads CASSLGQGTDTQYF. CDR3 nucleotide sequence: TGTGCTAGCAGCTTGGGACAGGGCACAGATACGCAGTATTTT. Supplemented by reference TRBV7-7 and TRBJ2-3, the full variable domain reads GAGVSQSPRYKVTKRGQDVTLRCDPISSHATLYWYQQALGQGPEFLTYFNYEAQPDKSGLPSDRFSAERPEGSISTLTIQRTEQRDSAMYRCASSLGQGTDTQYFGPGTRLTVL.

The chain has TRBV7-2 and TRBJ2-1; 8 bases line up with TRBD2. Germline loops: CDR1 SGHTA, CDR2 FQGNSA. CDR3 length equals 15 residues. With V trimmed by 5 bases and J by 9 bases, 12 bases remained unmatched. The DNA of the CDR3 is TGTGCCAGCAGCCCCCGGCCAGCGGGGGCCACTGAGCAGTTCTTC. It codes for CASSPRPAGATEQFF.

V gene TRBV2 combines with J gene TRBJ2-1, with D possibly being TRBD1 (6 bases). The CDR3 is 15 residues long. V was trimmed by 4 bases and J by 0 bases, leaving 10 bases between them. Germline loops: CDR1 SNHLY, CDR2 FYNNEI. The CDR3 sequence is CASSGQVFSYNEQFF. The DNA of the CDR3 is TGTGCCAGCAGTGGACAGGTGTTCTCCTACAATGAGCAGTTCTTC.

V gene TRBV10-3 combines with J gene TRBJ2-5, with D possibly TRBD1 on 5 matching bases. Germline CDR1 is ENHRY and CDR2 is SYGVKD. This CDR3 contains 12 residues. Trimming removed 10 bases from V and 3 bases from J, with 12 bases in between. The CDR3 DNA is TGTGCCAGCCGGCAGGGTGAAGAGACCCAGTACTTC. This translates into CASRQGEETQYF.

V and J are TRBV19 and TRBJ1-4; D is undetermined. The V end lost 5 bases, the J end lost 6 bases, and 13 bases lay between the germline ends. This CDR3 is built from 14 residues. The germline CDR1 and CDR2 sequences are LNHDA and SQIVND (reference sequence). The CDR3 spells CASSLQLLDEKLFF. DNA of the CDR3: TGTGCCAGTAGTCTACAGCTCCTGGATGAAAAACTGTTTTTT. The complete variable domain, with remaining parts taken from reference TRBV19 and TRBJ1-4, reads DGGITQSPKYLFRKEGQNVTLSCEQNLNHDAMYWYRQDPGQGLRLIYYSQIVNDFQKGDIAEGYSVSREKKESFPLTVTSAQKNPTAFYLCASSLQLLDEKLFFGSGTQLSVL.

This chain links TRBV30 with TRBJ2-1; D is tentatively TRBD1 or TRBD2 (5 bases each). Germline lookup yields CDR1 GTSNPN and CDR2 SVGIG (reference sequence). The CDR3 loop spans 12 amino acids. Trimming took 2 bases from V and 10 from J, leaving 12 bases between them. CDR3 sequence (DNA): TGTGCCTGGAGTACAGGACTGCGAGAGCAGTTCTTC. This gives the protein CAWSTGLREQFF.

The gene calls are TRBV12-2 and TRBJ2-1; the listed D gene, TRBD2, was not tested against the DNA. TRBV12-2 is a pseudogene locus. The CDR3 has 18 amino acids. CDR3 nucleotides: TGTGCAAGTCGCTTAGCGCTTCGGGGGGCTCCCTCCTACAATGAGCAGTTCTTC. It is translated as CASRLALRGAPSYNEQFF.

This clone was seen only a few times. V usage is TRBV7-2 and J usage is TRBJ2-1; 7 bases are a match to TRBD2. Per germline, CDR1 SGHTA and CDR2 FQGNSA. Trimming cost V 5 bases and J 4 bases; bases outside gene matches: 11. CDR3 length: 16 amino acids. CDR3 DNA sequence: TGTGCCAGCAGCCCCGATAGGGCTAGCGGTTACAATGAGCAGTTCTTC. This translates into CASSPDRASGYNEQFF.

This chain joins TRBV7-8 and TRBJ1-4; no clear D. Germline V gene lookup returns CDR1 SGHVS and CDR2 FQNEAQ. The CDR3 is 13 residues long. Between the trimmed V and J ends, which lost 3 bases and 5 bases, there was a span of 7 bases. In nucleotides, the CDR3 is TGTGCCAGCAGCTTGTACGGGAATGAAAAACTGTTTTTT. This gives the protein CASSLYGNEKLFF.

V and J are TRBV5-8 and TRBJ1-6; D may be TRBD1 (5 bases). Per the germline V gene, CDR1 is SGHTS and CDR2 is YDEGEE. Deletions cut 2 bases from V and 7 bases from J, with 7 bases between. The CDR3 sequence is 13 residues long. DNA for the CDR3: TGTGCCAGCAGCTTCAGACAGAATTCACCCCTCCACTTT. Its protein is CASSFRQNSPLHF.

The chain is built from TRBV5-1 and TRBJ2-7; D is possibly TRBD2 (5 bases). Between the trimmed V and J ends, which lost 4 bases and 0 bases, there was a span of 8 bases. Germline values: CDR1 SGHRS, CDR2 YFSETQ. The CDR3 is 13 amino acids. CDR3 protein: CASSTSVSYEQYF. CDR3 nucleotide sequence: TGCGCCAGCAGCACTAGTGTCTCCTACGAGCAGTACTTC.

The CDR3, as DNA: TGCGCCAGCAGCTTGGAGGGGTCGGGAGACTATGGCTACACCTTC. Amino acids: CASSLEGSGDYGYTF. V usage is TRBV5-1 and J usage is TRBJ1-2, with TRBD1 as a possible D gene (5 bases). This CDR3 spans 15 amino acids. Trimming cost V 0 bases and J 3 bases, with 12 bases left between them. CDR1 and CDR2 from the germline V gene are SGHRS and YFSETQ.

The V gene is TRBV11-2, the J gene TRBJ1-2; TRBD1 matches at 7 bases. Germline values: CDR1 SGHAT, CDR2 FQNNGV. The ends lost 1 base at V and 1 base at J; junction bases unmatched: 0. This CDR3 contains 14 residues. In DNA form, the CDR3 reads TGTGCCAGCAGCTTAGGGGACAGTAACTATGGCTACACCTTC. It yields the protein CASSLGDSNYGYTF.